The sequence of this T cell receptor beta chain was determined in a study of control samples from healthy donors and cancer patients (dated by TCRdb to the early 2020s). To prepare the library, the immunoSEQ multiplex PCR assay was applied. As stored in TCRdb, this immuneACCESS dataset retains in-frame rearrangements with V and J assigned. A fraction of the clones does not appear; measured against another copy, unresolved V genes explain less than half of the discrepancy, and the remainder lacks a known reason. In all, the sample holds about 83,000 clones, and 90% to 95% of those were seen once. About 16% of the sample is held by the ten biggest clonotypes. About this clone: No cognate antigen has been identified for it. Per-base quality was not reported, and no clone a single base away is much larger than it.

The CDR3 spans 14 residues, from the cysteine through the phenylalanine. Of the read, only the CDR3 DNA is kept; its 42 bases are in frame from base 1. The germline V gene provides CDR1 SGHAT and CDR2 FQNNGV. A distance of 11 bases separates the germline ends of V and J, which lose 5 bases and 1 base respectively. The chain uses TRBV11-2 and TRBJ1-1; the D region possibly corresponds to TRBD1 (6 bases align). The sample comprised blood. The clonotype was recovered from a man aged 50 to 59 in good health. The nucleotide sequence is TGTGCCAGCAGCCGCACGGGACAGAACACTGAAGCTTTCTTT. Its amino acids are CASSRTGQNTEAFF. This CDR3, with the reference TRBV11-2 and TRBJ1-1 proteins standing in past its ends, gives the full variable domain EAGVAQSPRYKIIEKRQSVAFWCNPISGHATLYWYQQILGQGPKLLIQFQNNGVVDDSQLPKDRFSAERLKGVDSTLKIQPAKLEDSAVYLCASSRTGQNTEAFFGQGTRLTVV.